The clone carrying this TCR beta chain was counted a few times. These data come from a study of shared T cell receptors in the human thymus. The V and J ends lost 7 bases and 2 bases, in that order; junction bases with no gene match: 8. Per germline, CDR1 SGHRS and CDR2 YFSETQ. This CDR3 comprises 16 residues. Here immunoSEQ multiplex PCR was the method, and the copy in TCRdb shows in-frame clones only, minus some. Of about 660,000 clones in the sample, more than 75% were seen once. In addition, the sample was reused for a study of human thymus T cells. From that study: Congenital heart defects were the reason for the corrective surgery that the donors, healthy Finnish infants, were having. Resections that were taken during corrective heart surgery supplied the thymus tissue. Apparent bias marked the V and J gene usage of thymic and blood repertoires. Unrelated individuals reportedly shared highly overlapping thymic TCR repertoires.

V usage is TRBV5-1 and J usage is TRBJ2-2; 10 bases map to TRBD1. Material for sequencing was thymocytes. The receptor's source is a boy less than two years old with a congenital heart defect. CDR3 amino acids: CASGHRDRGNTGELFF. The CDR3 nucleotides are TGCGCCAGCGGCCACCGGGACAGGGGAAACACCGGGGAGCTGTTTTTT.